Listed here are 9 T cell receptor beta chains from one sample, sequenced in a study of T-cell memory formation after mild COVID-19. TCRdb reanalysed the 5' RACE reads using MiXCR and keeps one entry per CDR3 protein. The sample carries around 200,000 distinct CDR3 sequences, about 10% recorded once. Source material: PBMCs or a T cell subset sorted from them (not recorded which). The origin of the receptors is a man between 18 and 35 years old who had mild COVID-19 (a few samples of this study predate the infection). Cell type and time point are not known.

The chain combines TRBV11-2 with TRBJ2-1, with D possibly TRBD2 on 5 matching bases. This CDR3 comprises 15 residues. V dropped 7 bases and J dropped 0 bases, with 13 bases sitting between them. The germline gives CDR1 SGHAT, CDR2 FQNNGV. In DNA form, the CDR3 reads TGTGCCAGCATCACGACGGGAAACTCCTACAATGAGCAGTTCTTC. Encoded protein: CASITTGNSYNEQFF.

This clonotype has more than one count but fewer than ten. This chain uses TRBV14 with TRBJ2-5; D may be TRBD1 (7 bases). The CDR3 covers 17 residues. Germline-derived CDR1 and CDR2 are SGHDN and FVKESK. Between the trimmed V and J ends, which lost 0 bases and 2 bases, there was a span of 16 bases. The CDR3 is CASSQDVVRDRQETQYF. The CDR3 coding sequence is TGTGCCAGCAGCCAAGATGTGGTGCGGGACAGACAAGAGACCCAGTACTTC.

This chain connects TRBV6-6 to TRBJ2-1; 14 nucleotides match TRBD2. The CDR3 extends over 19 amino acids. Germline CDR1 and CDR2: MNHNY and SVGAGI (reference sequence). The V gene end was trimmed by 8 bases and the J gene end by 4 bases; junction bases not matched to a gene: 16. The CDR3 DNA reads as TGTGCCAGCTCTTCTGTGGGGAGACTAGCGGGGGGGTGGTACAATGAGCAGTTCTTC. This sequence encodes CASSSVGRLAGGWYNEQFF.

This clonotype was detected many times. The genes are TRBV5-1 and TRBJ2-1, with D possibly matching TRBD2 (6 bases). The CDR3 totals 16 residues. Germline assignment: CDR1 SGHRS and CDR2 YFSETQ. Trimming shortened V by 1 base and J by 3 bases, and 14 bases separated the two germline ends. The CDR3 DNA reads as TGCGCCAGCAGCTTGTTCCCCCGGGGGAACTACAATGAGCAGTTCTTC. Amino acid sequence: CASSLFPRGNYNEQFF.

J is TRBJ1-1 and V is TRBV5-5; D call uncertain. Germline CDR1 is SGHKS and CDR2 is YYEKEE (reference sequence). Trimming cost V 2 bases and J 1 base, with 12 bases left between them. The CDR3 is 15 amino acids. DNA for the CDR3: TGTGCCAGCAGCTTAGACCCCAACCAGAACACTGAAGCTTTCTTT. This sequence encodes CASSLDPNQNTEAFF.

This clonotype was recorded only once. This sequence joins TRBV12-3 or TRBV12-4 and TRBJ1-1, with 11 bases identical to TRBD1. CDR3 size: 16 residues. The trim removed 4 bases at V and 5 bases at J, leaving 9 bases unmatched. CDR3 sequence reads: CASSYGTGGNGTEAFF. In nucleotides, the CDR3 is TGTGCCAGCAGTTATGGGACAGGGGGGAATGGAACTGAAGCTTTCTTT.

Only a few counts were recorded for this clonotype. This chain links TRBV28 with TRBJ2-7; 7 bases match TRBD2. V dropped 8 bases and J dropped 3; count of bases not matched to a gene: 4. Germline V gene lookup returns CDR1 MDHEN and CDR2 SYDVKM. The CDR3 is 12 amino acids. The CDR3, as DNA: TGTGCCAGCTCGGGGGGAGTCTACGAGCAGTACGTC. This gives the protein CASSGGVYEQYV.

The rearrangement joins TRBV20-1 to TRBJ2-1; D perhaps matches TRBD2 (5 bases). This CDR3 has 11 residues. Deletions cut 5 bases from V and 4 bases from J, with 6 bases between. Per the germline V gene, CDR1 is DFQATT and CDR2 is SNEGSKA (reference sequence). The CDR3 DNA follows: TGCAGTGCTGGACTGTACAATGAGCAGTTCTTC. It translates to CSAGLYNEQFF.

This clonotype was picked up many times. The chain joins TRBV7-2 to TRBJ2-3, with D uncertain. The V gene lost 5 bases and the J gene lost 1 base, with 10 bases spanning the gap. CDR1 and CDR2 from the germline V gene are SGHTA and FQGNSA. The CDR3 is made up of 14 amino acids. Written as DNA, the CDR3 is TGTGCCAGCAGCCGAGGTCGGGGCACAGATACGCAGTATTTT. It encodes CASSRGRGTDTQYF.